This is a list of T cell receptor beta chains from one sample in a study of T-cell reconstitution after alpha-beta-depleted transplantation in children. TCRdb processed the PCR reads anew with MiXCR; each CDR3 protein has one entry. The sample carries fewer than 350,000 distinct CDR3 sequences, roughly a tenth recorded once. The sequencing here drew on PBMCs, taken before TCRalphabeta/CD19-depleted stem cell transplant. The source of these receptors is a boy in the first two years of life with acute myeloid leukemia, due to receive a stem cell transplant. CDR3s include the opening cysteine and the closing phenylalanine or tryptophan. The D gene is left open where the match is weak. Expanded clones are given a class, and other clones once, few, many or no size at all.

D gene	J gene	clone size	V gene	CDR3 protein	CDR3 DNA
.	TRBJ2-3	many	TRBV5-1	CASSSGAFTDTQYF	TGCGCCAGCAGTTCGGGGGCTTTCACAGATACGCAGTATTTT
.	TRBJ2-3	.	TRBV20-1	CSARDPRRTFTDTQYF	TGCAGTGCTAGAGATCCCCGCAGAACCTTCACAGATACGCAGTATTTT
.	TRBJ2-1	many	TRBV7-8	CASSLLLGRGEQFF	TGTGCCAGCAGCTTACTCCTAGGACGGGGTGAGCAGTTCTTC
TRBD2	TRBJ2-3	many	TRBV4-3	CASSQVAGDPDTQYF	TGCGCCAGCAGCCAGGTAGCGGGAGACCCAGATACGCAGTATTTT
.	TRBJ1-5	few	TRBV6-2/TRBV6-3	CASSYEGAGQPQHF	TGTGCCAGCAGTTACGAAGGGGCTGGTCAGCCCCAGCATTTT
TRBD2	TRBJ2-5	few	TRBV7-3	CASSSSSGRIQETQYF	TGTGCCAGCAGCTCATCTAGCGGGAGGATTCAAGAGACCCAGTACTTC
.	TRBJ1-5	many	TRBV23-1	CASSQPPVLGGNQPQHF	TGCGCCAGCAGTCAACCCCCGGTGCTCGGAGGCAATCAGCCCCAGCATTTT
.	TRBJ1-1	many	TRBV4-3	CASSQVGGGTEAFF	TGCGCCAGCAGCCAAGTCGGAGGGGGCACTGAAGCTTTCTTT
.	TRBJ2-5	many	TRBV28	CASTHGGPPQETQYF	TGTGCCAGCACGCATGGGGGGCCCCCCCAAGAGACCCAGTACTTC
TRBD1	TRBJ2-2	many	TRBV5-1	CASSLRTGGTGELFF	TGCGCCAGCAGCTTGCGGACAGGGGGCACCGGGGAGCTGTTTTTT
.	TRBJ2-3	many	TRBV6-5	CASSYNADTQYF	TGTGCCAGCAGTTACAATGCAGATACGCAGTATTTT
.	TRBJ2-3	many	TRBV28	CASSFGQSTDTQYF	TGTGCCAGCAGTTTTGGACAGTCCACAGATACGCAGTATTTT
.	TRBJ2-7	few	TRBV6-1	CASRNLGPPTPYEQYF	TGTGCCAGCAGGAACCTCGGACCCCCAACCCCCTACGAGCAGTACTTC
TRBD1	TRBJ1-4	.	TRBV6-5	CASSYLGTGGLNEKLFF	TGTGCCAGCAGTTACCTCGGGACAGGGGGACTTAATGAAAAACTGTTTTTT
TRBD2	TRBJ2-3	.	TRBV7-6	CASSTRTSGGGTDTQYF	TGTGCCAGCAGCACCCGGACTAGCGGGGGGGGCACAGATACGCAGTATTTT
.	TRBJ2-5	few	TRBV20-1	CSASKPSRDQETQYF	TGCAGTGCTTCAAAACCCTCCAGGGATCAAGAGACCCAGTACTTC
.	TRBJ2-5	few	TRBV6-1	CASSPGRFQETQYF	TGTGCCAGCAGTCCCGGACGGTTCCAAGAGACCCAGTACTTC
TRBD2	TRBJ2-3	.	TRBV20-1	CSASVGVAGAIHTTDTQYF	TGCAGTGCTAGTGTTGGGGTAGCGGGGGCCATACACACCACAGATACGCAGTATTTT
.	TRBJ2-2	many	TRBV7-9	CASSLVAGQGNTGELFF	TGTGCCAGCAGCTTAGTAGCGGGACAGGGGAACACCGGGGAGCTGTTTTTT
TRBD2	TRBJ2-7	many	TRBV2	CASRRGLAGGTYEQYF	TGTGCCAGCAGGAGGGGGCTAGCGGGGGGAACCTACGAGCAGTACTTC
.	TRBJ1-2	many	TRBV21-1	CASSNTKTDDGYTF	TGTGCCAGCAGCAACACAAAGACCGATGATGGCTACACCTTC
.	TRBJ1-1	few	TRBV20-1	CSARDGGGVNTEAFF	TGCAGTGCTAGAGATGGGGGGGGGGTGAACACTGAAGCTTTCTTT
TRBD2	TRBJ2-7	many	TRBV4-2	CASSPCLPGTSGRYEQYF	TGTGCCAGCAGCCCATGCCTGCCTGGGACTAGCGGGAGATACGAGCAGTACTTC
.	TRBJ2-5	few	TRBV11-2	CASSPRVWETQYF	TGTGCCAGCAGCCCTCGGGTCTGGGAGACCCAGTACTTC
TRBD1	TRBJ1-2	.	TRBV18	CASSPLTGGWYGYTF	TGTGCCAGCTCACCCCTAACAGGGGGCTGGTATGGCTACACCTTC
.	TRBJ1-1	many	TRBV29-1	CSVLPDPPDEAFF	TGCAGCGTCCTTCCAGACCCTCCTGATGAAGCTTTCTTT
.	TRBJ2-7	.	TRBV11-3	CASSLDHVGGTYEQYF	TGTGCCAGCAGCTTAGATCACGTCGGCGGAACCTACGAGCAGTACTTC
.	TRBJ2-7	many	TRBV7-2	CASSLNPREQYF	TGTGCCAGCAGCTTAAACCCTAGGGAGCAGTACTTC
.	TRBJ1-5	.	TRBV28	CASTETNQPQHF	TGTGCCAGCACCGAGACCAATCAGCCCCAGCATTTT
.	TRBJ1-1	many	TRBV7-2	CASSFSGTEAFF	TGTGCCAGCAGCTTCTCCGGGACGGAAGCTTTCTTT
.	TRBJ2-3	.	TRBV12-3/TRBV12-4	CASSKPGQWLLTSTDTQYF	TGTGCCAGCAGCAAACCGGGACAATGGCTTCTAACTAGCACAGATACGCAGTATTTT
.	TRBJ2-1	many	TRBV3-1	CASSFWGANNEQFF	TGTGCCAGCAGCTTCTGGGGGGCAAACAATGAGCAGTTCTTC
TRBD1	TRBJ2-1	few	TRBV6-1	CASSDPGQGLYNEQFF	TGTGCCAGCAGTGATCCGGGACAGGGACTCTACAATGAGCAGTTCTTC
.	TRBJ2-3	.	TRBV7-3	CASSWDDSTDTQYF	TGTGCCAGCAGCTGGGACGATAGCACAGATACGCAGTATTTT
.	TRBJ2-7	many	TRBV11-1	CASSLAPRSSGQYF	TGTGCCAGCAGCTTAGCTCCGCGGTCCTCGGGGCAGTACTTC
.	TRBJ1-2	many	TRBV10-3	CAISSGSLNYGYTF	TGTGCCATCAGCTCGGGCTCCCTTAACTATGGCTACACCTTC
TRBD2	TRBJ2-5	many	TRBV18	CASSPTSGGPTQETQYF	TGTGCCAGCTCACCGACTAGCGGGGGACCGACCCAAGAGACCCAGTACTTC
.	TRBJ2-3	few	TRBV20-1	CSKHTRSTDTQYF	TGCAGTAAACACACTCGAAGCACAGATACGCAGTATTTT
.	TRBJ2-1	many	TRBV4-2	CASSQDSRLASYNEQFF	TGTGCCAGCAGCCAAGATAGCCGGCTAGCGAGTTACAATGAGCAGTTCTTC
TRBD2	TRBJ2-3	many	TRBV7-3	CASSFPGTSNTQYF	TGTGCCAGCAGCTTTCCCGGGACTAGCAATACGCAGTATTTT
TRBD1	TRBJ1-6	many	TRBV12-3/TRBV12-4	CASSYRGQGSPLHF	TGTGCCAGCAGCTACAGGGGGCAGGGTTCACCCCTCCACTTT
.	TRBJ2-1	.	TRBV7-8	CASSRSSSSYNEQFF	TGTGCCAGCAGCCGATCTTCTAGCTCCTACAATGAGCAGTTCTTC
TRBD2	TRBJ2-7	many	TRBV7-2	CASSPRLAEGYEQYF	TGTGCCAGCAGCCCTAGACTAGCGGAAGGCTACGAGCAGTACTTC
.	TRBJ1-2	many	TRBV7-2	CASSTDQGLHGYTF	TGTGCCAGCAGCACCGATCAGGGTCTTCATGGCTACACCTTC
.	TRBJ2-7	many	TRBV28	CASSFGRPDQYF	TGTGCCAGCAGTTTTGGGCGTCCAGACCAGTACTTC
.	TRBJ2-7	many	TRBV4-2	CASSQADRGRTYEQYF	TGTGCCAGCAGCCAAGCGGATCGAGGGAGAACCTACGAGCAGTACTTC
.	TRBJ2-5	few	TRBV3-1	CASSQASVQETQYF	TGTGCCAGCAGCCAAGCTTCAGTTCAAGAGACCCAGTACTTC